This entry is about one T cell receptor (beta chain). Primed by a sample-barcoded 5' primer and a J-beta primer mix, a second PCR proceeded for 7 to 11 cycles. TCRdb re-called the 5' RACE reads with MiXCR, one entry per CDR3 protein. Of 600,000 to 850,000 distinct CDR3 sequences in the sample, roughly 41% were seen once. This sample is part of a study of blood T cells in healthy people across ages. The CDR3 has 12 amino acids. Trimming shortened V by 2 bases and J by 6 bases, and 8 bases separated the two germline ends. Germline values: CDR1 MNHEY, CDR2 SMNVEV (reference sequence). Sample: blood. The V call is TRBV27, the J call TRBJ2-7; D is uncertain. This TCR derives from a woman aged 55-69 years in good health. The CDR3 sequence is CASSLNSREQYF. The DNA of the CDR3 is TGTGCCAGCAGTTTAAATTCGCGCGAGCAGTACTTC.